These T cell receptor beta chains were read from a single sample in a study of shared clonotypes between healthy human individuals. Generated by immunoSEQ multiplex PCR, the TCRdb table keeps only in-frame clones and is missing some. In the table there are a few hundred thousand clones, roughly 96% of which are singletons. The sample taken for sequencing was naive CD8+ T cells sorted from blood. The receptors here all came from a woman younger than 45 in good health. CDR3s leave out the opening cysteine and the closing phenylalanine or tryptophan. Fields, in order: J gene, clone size, V gene, CDR3 protein. Size values are once, few and many counts, or a class for expanded clones, and some rows have none.

TRBJ2-7	.	TRBV11-2	ASSSHGLISSYEQY
TRBJ2-3	.	TRBV9	ASSVSGGRHTDTQY
TRBJ2-7	.	TRBV19	ASSILTGRSYEQY
TRBJ1-2	.	TRBV9	ASSAADRIYGYT
TRBJ2-1	.	TRBV13	ASRLGLAGDGGEQF
TRBJ1-2	once	TRBV13	ASSPNRGDGYGYT
TRBJ2-1	.	TRBV6-5	ASSPFYSSYNEQF
TRBJ1-4	.	TRBV27	ASSLDRETNEKLF
TRBJ2-1	.	TRBV29-1	SVEGVRGSPSNNEQF
TRBJ1-2	.	TRBV2	ASSEGQVWYGYT
TRBJ1-2	.	TRBV2	ARGGWADGYT
TRBJ2-1	.	TRBV28	ASSLFMQISGSSNEQF
TRBJ2-1	.	TRBV5-5	ASSLLRDSWEQF
TRBJ2-7	.	TRBV11-2	ASSLEGVLGIAYEQY
TRBJ2-6	.	TRBV5-4	ASSFRGAGANVLT
TRBJ1-1	.	TRBV10-2	ASRPGTYNTEAF
TRBJ1-1	.	TRBV7-8	ASSSPGTVYMNTEAF
TRBJ2-7	.	TRBV6-5	ASGKGTSGIYEQY
TRBJ1-2	.	TRBV13	ASSSTDRDYGYT
TRBJ2-1	.	TRBV28	ASSLRGLLYNEQF
TRBJ1-1	.	TRBV27	ASRPLGQGETEAF
TRBJ1-5	.	TRBV6-5	ASSYSSEMSQPQH
TRBJ2-7	.	TRBV10-3	AISERDQGEQY
TRBJ1-4	.	TRBV5-4	ASRTGTNEKLF
TRBJ1-1	.	TRBV5-1	ASSLRAGNEAF
TRBJ1-4	.	TRBV7-8	ASSFYGNEKLF
TRBJ2-7	.	TRBV5-6	ASSFGQGAGEQY
TRBJ2-5	.	TRBV9	ASSPGTSGETQY
TRBJ2-1	.	TRBV28	ASSLLWGASRYNEQF
TRBJ2-7	.	TRBV15	ATSRDWASGRYEQY
TRBJ2-5	once	TRBV4-1	ASSQGFGRGETQY
TRBJ2-3	.	TRBV4-1	ASSQDGGGGTQY
TRBJ1-1	.	TRBV13	ASSLEETIVEAF
TRBJ1-1	once	TRBV18	ASSPLETENTEAF
TRBJ2-5	.	TRBV21-1	ASSKGQDSCLQETQY
TRBJ2-3	.	TRBV6-5	ASSLVSSDTQY
TRBJ1-1	.	TRBV29-1	SVGGRAHLGAF
TRBJ2-7	once	TRBV28	ASISRDRAAYEQY
TRBJ2-2	.	TRBV27	ASTDNTGELF
TRBJ1-2	.	TRBV5-4	ASSSAGGNGYT
TRBJ1-1	.	TRBV28	ASSPYGTEAF
TRBJ2-3	.	TRBV5-6	ASSLTLALGLADTQY
TRBJ2-2	.	TRBV11-3	ASSLEGGELF
TRBJ2-3	.	TRBV6-5	ASSYSKELRTDTQY
TRBJ2-1	once	TRBV28	ASSSLAGIYNEQF